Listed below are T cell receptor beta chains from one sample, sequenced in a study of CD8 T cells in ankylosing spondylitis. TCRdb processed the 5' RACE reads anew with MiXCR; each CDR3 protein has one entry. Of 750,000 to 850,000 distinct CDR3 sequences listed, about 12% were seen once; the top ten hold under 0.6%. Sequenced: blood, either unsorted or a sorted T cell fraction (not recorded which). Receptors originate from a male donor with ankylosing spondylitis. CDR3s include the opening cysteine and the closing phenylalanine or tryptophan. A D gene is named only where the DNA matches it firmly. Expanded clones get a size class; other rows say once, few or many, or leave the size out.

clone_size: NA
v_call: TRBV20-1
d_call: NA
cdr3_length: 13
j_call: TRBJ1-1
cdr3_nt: TGCAGTGCTAGTGAGCCAGGGCCGACTGAAGCTTTCTTT
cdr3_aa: CSASEPGPTEAFF

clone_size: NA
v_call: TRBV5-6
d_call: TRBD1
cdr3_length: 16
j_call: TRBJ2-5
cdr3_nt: TGTGCCAGCAGCCCGATGACAGGGGCGTGGGAAGAGACCCAGTACTTC
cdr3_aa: CASSPMTGAWEETQYF

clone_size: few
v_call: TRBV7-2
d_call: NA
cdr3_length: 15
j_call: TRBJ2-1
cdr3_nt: TGTGCCAGCAGCTTAGATCGGGGGTCTCCCAATGAGCAGTTCTTC
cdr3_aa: CASSLDRGSPNEQFF

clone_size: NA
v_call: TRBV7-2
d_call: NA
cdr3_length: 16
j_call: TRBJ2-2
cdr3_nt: TGTGCCAGCACCCTTCAGAAGACGAGTAGGACCGGGGAGCTGTTTTTT
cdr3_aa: CASTLQKTSRTGELFF

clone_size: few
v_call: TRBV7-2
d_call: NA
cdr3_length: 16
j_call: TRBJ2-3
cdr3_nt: TGTGCCAGCAGCTTCAGGGGGGGGGCCGGCAGAGATACGCAGTATTTT
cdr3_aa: CASSFRGGAGRDTQYF

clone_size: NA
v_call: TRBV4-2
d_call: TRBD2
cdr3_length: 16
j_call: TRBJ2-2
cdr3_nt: TGTGCCAGCAGCCAAAAACTAGCGGGAATGTCCGGGGAGCTGTTTTTT
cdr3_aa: CASSQKLAGMSGELFF

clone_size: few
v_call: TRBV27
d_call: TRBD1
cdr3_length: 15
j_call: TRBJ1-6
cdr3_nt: TGTGCCAGCAGTTTTTCCGGACAGGGTCTTTCACCCCTCCACTTT
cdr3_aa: CASSFSGQGLSPLHF

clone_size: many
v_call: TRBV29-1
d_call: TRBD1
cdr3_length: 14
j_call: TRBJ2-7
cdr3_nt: TGCAGCGCCCGGGACAGAATAAGCTCCTACGAGCAGTACTTC
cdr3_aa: CSARDRISSYEQYF

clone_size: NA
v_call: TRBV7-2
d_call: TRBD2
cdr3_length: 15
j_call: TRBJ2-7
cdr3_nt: TGTGCCAGCAGCTTAACTAGCGGGGTAGCCTACGAGCAGTACTTC
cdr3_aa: CASSLTSGVAYEQYF

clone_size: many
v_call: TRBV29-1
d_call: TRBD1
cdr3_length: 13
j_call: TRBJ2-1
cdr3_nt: TGCAGCGAGACGGGGACAGCCCTCAATGAGCAGTTCTTC
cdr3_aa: CSETGTALNEQFF

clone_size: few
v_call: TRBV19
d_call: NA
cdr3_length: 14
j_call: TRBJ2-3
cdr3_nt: TGTGCCAGTAGTATTCTCGGGTTGGCAGATACGCAGTATTTT
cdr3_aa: CASSILGLADTQYF

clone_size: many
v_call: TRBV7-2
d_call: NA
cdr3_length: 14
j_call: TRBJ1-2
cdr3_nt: TGTGCCAGCAGCCAACACGAAGGCACCTATGGCTACACCTTC
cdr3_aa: CASSQHEGTYGYTF

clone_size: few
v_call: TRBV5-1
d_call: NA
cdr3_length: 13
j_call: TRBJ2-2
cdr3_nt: TGCGCCAGCAGCGCTGGACCCGGTGGGGAGCTGTTTTTT
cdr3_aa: CASSAGPGGELFF

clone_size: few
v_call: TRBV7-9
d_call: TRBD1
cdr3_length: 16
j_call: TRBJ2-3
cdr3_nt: TGTGCCAGCAGCCGGGCGACAGGGGTGGGCACAGATACGCAGTATTTT
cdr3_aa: CASSRATGVGTDTQYF

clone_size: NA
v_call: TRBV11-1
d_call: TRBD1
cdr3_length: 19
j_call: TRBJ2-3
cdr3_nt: TGTGCCAGCAACTCCTTAAGGACAGGGGGAAAAACGTTCCCAGATACGCAGTATTTT
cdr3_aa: CASNSLRTGGKTFPDTQYF

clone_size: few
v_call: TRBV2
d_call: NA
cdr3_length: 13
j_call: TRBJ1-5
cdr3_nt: TGTGCCAGCAACCGGCAGATCGATCAGCCCCAGCATTTT
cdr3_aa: CASNRQIDQPQHF

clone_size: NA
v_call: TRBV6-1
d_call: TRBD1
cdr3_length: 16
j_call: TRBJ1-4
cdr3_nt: TGTGCCAGCAGTGAAGCGTCCGGGACAGCAAATGAAAAACTGTTTTTT
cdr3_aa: CASSEASGTANEKLFF

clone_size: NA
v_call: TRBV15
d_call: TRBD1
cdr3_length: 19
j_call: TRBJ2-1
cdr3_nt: TGTGCCACCAGCAGAGATGGGACAATAACTGGGACAGCCTACAATGAGCAGTTCTTC
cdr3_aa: CATSRDGTITGTAYNEQFF

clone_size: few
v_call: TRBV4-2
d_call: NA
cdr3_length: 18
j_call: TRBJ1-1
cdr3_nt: TGTGCCAGCAGCCAAACGCTGGATACGGGACGCCCGAACACTGAAGCTTTCTTT
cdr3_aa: CASSQTLDTGRPNTEAFF

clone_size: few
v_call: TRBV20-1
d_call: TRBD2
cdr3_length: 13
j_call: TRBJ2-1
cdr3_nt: TGCAGTCTGAGCGGGAGCTCCTACAATGAGCAGTTCTTC
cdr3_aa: CSLSGSSYNEQFF

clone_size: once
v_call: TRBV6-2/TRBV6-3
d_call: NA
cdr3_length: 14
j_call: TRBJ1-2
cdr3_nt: TGTGCCAGCAGCTTGTTTGGGAGGCACGATGGCTACACCTTC
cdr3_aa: CASSLFGRHDGYTF

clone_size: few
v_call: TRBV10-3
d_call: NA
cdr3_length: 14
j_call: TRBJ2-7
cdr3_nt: TGTGCCATCACCCCCGGGGCGGACATATACGAGCAGTACTTC
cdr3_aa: CAITPGADIYEQYF

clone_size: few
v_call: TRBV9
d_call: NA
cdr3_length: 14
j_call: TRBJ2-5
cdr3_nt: TGTGCCAGCAGCTCTTCCAGGGGACGAGAGACCCAGTACTTC
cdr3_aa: CASSSSRGRETQYF

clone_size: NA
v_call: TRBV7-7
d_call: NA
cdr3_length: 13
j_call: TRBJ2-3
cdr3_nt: TGTGCTAGCAGCTTAATGATACAAGATACGCAGTATTTT
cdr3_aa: CASSLMIQDTQYF

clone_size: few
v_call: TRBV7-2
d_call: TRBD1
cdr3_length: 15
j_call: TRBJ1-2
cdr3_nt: TGTGCCAGCAGCCCCGACAGGGAGATTAACTATGGCTACACCTTC
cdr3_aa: CASSPDREINYGYTF

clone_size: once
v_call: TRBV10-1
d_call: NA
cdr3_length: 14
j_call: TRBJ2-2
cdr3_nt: TGCGCCAGCAGGAGAGGAGAAGGAACCGGGGAGCTGTTTTTT
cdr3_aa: CASRRGEGTGELFF

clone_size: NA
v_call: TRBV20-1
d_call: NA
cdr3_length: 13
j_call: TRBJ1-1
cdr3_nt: TGCAGTGCTACGGGGCTTGGGGTCGGGGAAGCTTTCTTT
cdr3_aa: CSATGLGVGEAFF

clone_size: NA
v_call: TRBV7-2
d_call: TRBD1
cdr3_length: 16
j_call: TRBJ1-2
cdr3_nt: TGTGCCAGCAGCCCTTACGGGGACAGCCCCTTCTATGGCTACACCTTC
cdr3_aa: CASSPYGDSPFYGYTF

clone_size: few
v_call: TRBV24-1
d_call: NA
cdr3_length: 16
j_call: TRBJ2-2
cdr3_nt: TGTGCCACCAGTGATCAGGCTAGAGGCCTCACCGGGGAGCTGTTTTTT
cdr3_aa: CATSDQARGLTGELFF

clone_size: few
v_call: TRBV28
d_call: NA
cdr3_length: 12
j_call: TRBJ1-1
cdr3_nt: TGTGCCAGCAGTTTAATGGGCACTGAAGCTTTCTTT
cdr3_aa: CASSLMGTEAFF

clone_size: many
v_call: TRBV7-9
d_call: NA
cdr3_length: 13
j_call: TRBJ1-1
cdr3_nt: TGTGCCAGCAGCTTAGCTTCGGACACTGAAGCTTTCTTT
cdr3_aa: CASSLASDTEAFF

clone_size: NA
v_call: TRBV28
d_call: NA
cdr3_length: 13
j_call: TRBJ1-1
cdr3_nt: TGTGCCAGCAGGGGCATTGTGGGCACTGAAGCTTTCTTT
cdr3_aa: CASRGIVGTEAFF

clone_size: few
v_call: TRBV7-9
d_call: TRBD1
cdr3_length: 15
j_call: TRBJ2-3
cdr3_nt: TGTGCCAGCAGCGCCCAAGGGACAGGGGGTGATACGCAGTATTTT
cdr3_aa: CASSAQGTGGDTQYF

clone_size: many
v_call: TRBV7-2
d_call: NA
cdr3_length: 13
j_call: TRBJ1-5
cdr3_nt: TGTGCCAGCAGCCGCGAAGCCGCTCAGCCCCAGCATTTT
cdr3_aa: CASSREAAQPQHF

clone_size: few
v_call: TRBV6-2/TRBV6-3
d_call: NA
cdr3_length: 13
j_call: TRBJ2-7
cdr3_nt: TGTGCCAGCAGCTCACTCGGCAGGGTCGAGCAGTACTTC
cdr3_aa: CASSSLGRVEQYF

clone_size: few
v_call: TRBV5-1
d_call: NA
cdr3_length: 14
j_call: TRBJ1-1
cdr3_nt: TGCGCCAGCAGCCCGTGGACCCCGGGAACTGAAGCTTTCTTT
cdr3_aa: CASSPWTPGTEAFF

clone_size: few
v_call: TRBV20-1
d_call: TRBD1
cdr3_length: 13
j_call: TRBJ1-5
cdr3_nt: TGCAGTGCCTTGGGACAGACAAATCAGCCCCAGCATTTT
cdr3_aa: CSALGQTNQPQHF

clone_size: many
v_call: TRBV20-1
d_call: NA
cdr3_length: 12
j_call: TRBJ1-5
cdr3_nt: TGCAGTGCTAGTCAGCCTAATCAGCCCCAGCATTTT
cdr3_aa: CSASQPNQPQHF

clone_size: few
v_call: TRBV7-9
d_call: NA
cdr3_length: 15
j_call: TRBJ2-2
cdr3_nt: TGTGCCAGTCCGCAAGCGAGGCCGAGCACCGGGGAGCTGTTTTTT
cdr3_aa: CASPQARPSTGELFF

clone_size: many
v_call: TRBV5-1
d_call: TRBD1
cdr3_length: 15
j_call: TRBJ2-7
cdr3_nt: TGCGCCAGCAGCCATGCTGACAGGGCTGGGCACGAGCAGTACTTC
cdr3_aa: CASSHADRAGHEQYF

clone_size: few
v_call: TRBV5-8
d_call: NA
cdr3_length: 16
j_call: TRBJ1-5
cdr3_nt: TGTGCCAGCAGCTTGGAGGACGGACAAAGCAATCAGCCCCAGCATTTT
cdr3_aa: CASSLEDGQSNQPQHF

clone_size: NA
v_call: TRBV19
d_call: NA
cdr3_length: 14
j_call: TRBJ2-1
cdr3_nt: TGTGCCGCCAAACCGGGACATAATAACAATGAGCAGTTCTTC
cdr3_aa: CAAKPGHNNNEQFF

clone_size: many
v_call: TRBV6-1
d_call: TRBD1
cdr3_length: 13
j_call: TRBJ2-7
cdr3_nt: TGTGCCAGCAGCCTGGACAGGGAGTACGAGCAGTACTTC
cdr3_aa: CASSLDREYEQYF

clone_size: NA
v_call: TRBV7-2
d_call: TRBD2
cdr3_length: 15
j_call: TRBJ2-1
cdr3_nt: TGTGCCAGCAGCTATGCGGGGGTCTCCTACAATGAGCAGTTCTTC
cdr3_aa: CASSYAGVSYNEQFF

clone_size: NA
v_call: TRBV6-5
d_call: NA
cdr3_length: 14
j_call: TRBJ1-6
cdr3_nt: TGTGCCAGCAGCTTAGGTGCTGGATATTCACCCCTCCACTTT
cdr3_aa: CASSLGAGYSPLHF

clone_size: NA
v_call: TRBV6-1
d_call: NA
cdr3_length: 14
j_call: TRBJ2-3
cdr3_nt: TGTGCCAGCAGTGAGAGGGATGGGACAGATACGCAGTATTTT
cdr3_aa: CASSERDGTDTQYF